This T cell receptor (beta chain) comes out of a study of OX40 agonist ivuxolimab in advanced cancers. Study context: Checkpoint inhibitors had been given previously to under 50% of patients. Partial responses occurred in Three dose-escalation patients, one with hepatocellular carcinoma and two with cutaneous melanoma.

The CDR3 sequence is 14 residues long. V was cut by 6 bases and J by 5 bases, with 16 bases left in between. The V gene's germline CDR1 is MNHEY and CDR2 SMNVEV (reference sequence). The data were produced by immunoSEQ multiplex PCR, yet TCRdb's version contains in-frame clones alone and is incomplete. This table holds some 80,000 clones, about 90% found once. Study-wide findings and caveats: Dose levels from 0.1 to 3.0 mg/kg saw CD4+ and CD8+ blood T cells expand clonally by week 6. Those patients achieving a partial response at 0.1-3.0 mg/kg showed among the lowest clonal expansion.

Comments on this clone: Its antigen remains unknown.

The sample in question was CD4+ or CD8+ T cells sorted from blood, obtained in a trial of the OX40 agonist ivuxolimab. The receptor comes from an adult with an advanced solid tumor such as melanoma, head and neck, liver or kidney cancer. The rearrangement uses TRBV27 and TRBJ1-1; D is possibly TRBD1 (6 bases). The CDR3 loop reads CASSPRGRLTEAFF. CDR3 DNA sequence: TGTGCCAGCAGCCCCAGGGGCAGGCTAACTGAAGCTTTCTTT.